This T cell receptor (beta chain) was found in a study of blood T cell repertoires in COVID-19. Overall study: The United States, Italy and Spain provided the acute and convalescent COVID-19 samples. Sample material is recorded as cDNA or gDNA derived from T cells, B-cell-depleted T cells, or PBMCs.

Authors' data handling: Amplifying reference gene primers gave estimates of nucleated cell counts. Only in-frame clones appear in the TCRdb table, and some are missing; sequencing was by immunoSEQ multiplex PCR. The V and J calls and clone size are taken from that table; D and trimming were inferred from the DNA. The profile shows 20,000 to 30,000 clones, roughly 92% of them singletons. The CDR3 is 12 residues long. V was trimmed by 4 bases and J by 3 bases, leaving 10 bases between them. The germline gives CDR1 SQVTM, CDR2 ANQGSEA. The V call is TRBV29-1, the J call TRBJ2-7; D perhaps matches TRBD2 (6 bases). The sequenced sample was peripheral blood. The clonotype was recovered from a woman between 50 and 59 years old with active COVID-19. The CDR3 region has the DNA TGCAGCGTTGGGGCTAGCGTCTACGAGCAGTACTTC. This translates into CSVGASVYEQYF.